This is a list of T cell receptor beta chains from one sample in a study of blood T cell repertoires in COVID-19. Assay used: immunoSEQ multiplex PCR; TCRdb lists only in-frame clones, some missing. This table has around 450,000 clones, around 91% appearing once. Sequencing was performed on PBMCs or T cells enriched from blood (not recorded which). All receptors derive from a man between 18 and 35 years old who had recovered from COVID-19. Each CDR3 is given with its conserved first and last residue. D genes are given only for firm matches. The listing skips clone size in some rows; elsewhere it reads once, few, many or a size class.

abundance	v_gene	j_gene	d_gene	CDR3nt	CDR3aa
NA	TRBV10-1	TRBJ2-2	NA	TGCGCCAGCAGCAAGGACAGAAACACCGGGGAGCTGTTTTTT	CASSKDRNTGELFF
NA	TRBV6-6	TRBJ2-7	NA	TGTGCCAGCAGTTACACGCGGGACTTTGGTAGAAGTCAGTACTTC	CASSYTRDFGRSQYF
once	TRBV21-1	TRBJ1-2	NA	TGTGCCAGCAGCAAAGTAGAGAGGACTAACTATGGCTACACCTTC	CASSKVERTNYGYTF
NA	TRBV3-1/TRBV3-2	TRBJ1-5	NA	TGTGCCAGCAGCCCCAATGAGGGCAATCAGCCCCAGCATTTT	CASSPNEGNQPQHF
few	TRBV19	TRBJ1-6	NA	TGTGCCAGTACCCCAAGGGGAGGTTATAATTCACCCCTCCACTTT	CASTPRGGYNSPLHF
NA	TRBV3-1/TRBV3-2	TRBJ2-1	TRBD2	TGTGCCAGCAGCCAGCGACTAGCGGGAAGGAGTGAGCAGTTCTTC	CASSQRLAGRSEQFF
NA	TRBV11-2	TRBJ1-1	TRBD1	TGTGCCAGCAGCTATAATCAGGGGGAAAGGAACACTGAAGCTTTCTTT	CASSYNQGERNTEAFF
NA	TRBV28	TRBJ2-7	TRBD2	TGTGCCAGCGCGGGACTAGCGGTTACCTACGAGCAGTACTTC	CASAGLAVTYEQYF
NA	TRBV19	TRBJ1-5	TRBD1	TGTGCCAGTAACAGACAGGGGAAACTCTCTGCTTTTTATAGCAATCAGCCCCAGCATTTT	CASNRQGKLSAFYSNQPQHF
NA	TRBV28	TRBJ2-1	TRBD2	TGTGCCAGCAGTCCAATTCCCCGACTAGCGGGGACTGTTGAGCAGTTCTTC	CASSPIPRLAGTVEQFF
NA	TRBV4-1	TRBJ1-5	NA	TGCGCCAGCAGCCAAGATATTGCAGGGGTTATCGGTCAGCCCCAGCATTTT	CASSQDIAGVIGQPQHF
NA	TRBV4-1	TRBJ1-2	TRBD1	TGCGCCAGCAGCAACCGACAGGGGGCTCTGGACTATGGCTACACCTTC	CASSNRQGALDYGYTF
NA	TRBV7-9	TRBJ1-1	NA	TGTGCCAGCGGAACCAAACAGGGACGGGTGAACACTGAAGCTTTCTTT	CASGTKQGRVNTEAFF
NA	TRBV7-7	TRBJ2-1	TRBD2	TGTGCCAGCAGCTTGCATAATCTGGGGGAGGGATACAATGAGCAGTTCTTC	CASSLHNLGEGYNEQFF
once	TRBV9	TRBJ2-3	NA	TGTGCCAGCAGCCCGGACTTTACAGATACGCAGTATTTT	CASSPDFTDTQYF
once	TRBV20-1	TRBJ2-1	TRBD2	TGCAGTGCTAGTTCTAGCGGGAGCATCTACAATGAGCAGTTCTTC	CSASSSGSIYNEQFF
NA	TRBV28	TRBJ2-7	NA	TGTGCCAGCACTAATCCGGGACACCGCTCCTACGAGCAGTACTTC	CASTNPGHRSYEQYF
NA	TRBV4-1	TRBJ2-3	NA	TGCGCCAGCAGCCACGGTCCGGGACTTAAGACAGATACGCAGTATTTT	CASSHGPGLKTDTQYF
NA	TRBV4-1	TRBJ2-7	TRBD2	TGCGCCAGCAGCCAAGCTCTAGCGGGCCTTGGCTACGAGCAGTACTTC	CASSQALAGLGYEQYF
NA	TRBV21-1	TRBJ1-1	NA	TGTGCCAGCAGCAAGTACAGGGGGGTGAACACTGAAGCTTTCTTT	CASSKYRGVNTEAFF
once	TRBV12-3/TRBV12-4	TRBJ2-7	NA	TGTGCCAGCAGTTTAGGGCAGAACTACGAGCAGTACTTC	CASSLGQNYEQYF
NA	TRBV6-4	TRBJ2-1	NA	TGTGCCGGGCCCGCCCATCGGTACAATGAGCAGTTCTTC	CAGPAHRYNEQFF
NA	TRBV2	TRBJ2-2	NA	TGTGCCAGCAGTGAAAGGGGATTGAACACCGGGGAGCTGTTTTTT	CASSERGLNTGELFF
NA	TRBV10-3	TRBJ2-1	TRBD1	TGTGCCATCAGTGCTGGACAGGGAAAGAGTGAGCAGTTCTTC	CAISAGQGKSEQFF
NA	TRBV11-2	TRBJ1-3	TRBD1	TGTGCCAGCAGCGGGGGTGCAGGGGGCGTCCCCAGCTCTGGAAACACCATATATTTT	CASSGGAGGVPSSGNTIYF
NA	TRBV30	TRBJ2-1	TRBD2	TGTGCCTGGAGTGTACGAGGGGCGGGAGGGCATGAGCAGTTCTTC	CAWSVRGAGGHEQFF
NA	TRBV5-1	TRBJ1-1	NA	TGCGCCAGCAGCTTGTATAGGGGGATCGACACTGAAGCTTTCTTT	CASSLYRGIDTEAFF
NA	TRBV30	TRBJ1-2	NA	TGTGCCTGGAGTGTACAGGATTTGAGCGGCTACACCTTC	CAWSVQDLSGYTF
NA	TRBV5-1	TRBJ2-1	NA	TGCGCCACCAGTCAGGGATCCTACAATGAGCAGTTCTTC	CATSQGSYNEQFF
NA	TRBV7-3	TRBJ2-5	NA	TGTGCCAGCAGCCGGGGGGCCTCAGAGACCCAGTACTTC	CASSRGASETQYF